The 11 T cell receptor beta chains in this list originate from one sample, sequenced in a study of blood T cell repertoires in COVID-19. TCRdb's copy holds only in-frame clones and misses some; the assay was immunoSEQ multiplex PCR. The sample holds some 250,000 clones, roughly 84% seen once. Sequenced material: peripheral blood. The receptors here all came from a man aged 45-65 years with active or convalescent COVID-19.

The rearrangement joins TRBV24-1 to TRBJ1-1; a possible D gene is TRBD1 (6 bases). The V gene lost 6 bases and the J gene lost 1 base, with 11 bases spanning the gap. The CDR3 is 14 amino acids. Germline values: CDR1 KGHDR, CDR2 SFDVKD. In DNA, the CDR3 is TGTGCCACCAGTCGGGCGGGGGCGAACACTGAAGCTTTCTTT. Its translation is CATSRAGANTEAFF.

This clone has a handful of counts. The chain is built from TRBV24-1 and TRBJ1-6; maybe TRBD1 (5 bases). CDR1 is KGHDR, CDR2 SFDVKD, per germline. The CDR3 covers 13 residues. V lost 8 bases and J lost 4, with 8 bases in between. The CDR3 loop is CATNAGYNSPLHF. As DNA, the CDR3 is TGTGCCACCAATGCAGGGTATAATTCACCCCTCCACTTT.

CDR3 sequence: CASRPGTVNTEAFF. CDR3 nucleotide sequence: TGTGCCAGCAGACCCGGGACTGTGAACACTGAAGCTTTCTTT. The rearrangement uses TRBV7-2 and TRBJ1-1, with a possible D match to TRBD1 (5 bases). Germline V gene sequence: CDR1 SGHTA, CDR2 FQGNSA. V dropped 6 bases and J dropped 0 bases, with 11 bases sitting between them. The CDR3 sequence is 14 residues long.

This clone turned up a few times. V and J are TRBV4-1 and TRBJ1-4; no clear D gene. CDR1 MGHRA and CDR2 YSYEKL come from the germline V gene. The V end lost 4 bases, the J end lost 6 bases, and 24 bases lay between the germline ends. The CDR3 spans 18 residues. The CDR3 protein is CASSLLPSARGGDEKLFF. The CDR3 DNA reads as TGCGCCAGCAGCCTGCTCCCTTCCGCTCGCGGAGGAGATGAAAAACTGTTTTTT.

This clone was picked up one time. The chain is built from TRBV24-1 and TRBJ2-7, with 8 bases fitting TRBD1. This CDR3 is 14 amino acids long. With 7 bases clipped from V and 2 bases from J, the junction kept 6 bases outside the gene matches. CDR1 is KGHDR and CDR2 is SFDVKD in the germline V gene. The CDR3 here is CATSVRDRPYEQYF. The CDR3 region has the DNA TGTGCCACCAGCGTCCGGGACAGGCCCTACGAGCAGTACTTC.

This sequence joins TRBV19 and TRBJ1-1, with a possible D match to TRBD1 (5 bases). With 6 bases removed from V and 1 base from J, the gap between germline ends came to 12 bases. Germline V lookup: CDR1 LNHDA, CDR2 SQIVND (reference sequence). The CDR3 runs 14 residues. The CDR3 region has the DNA TGTGCCAGTAGAAGGGGCAGCTCGAACACTGAAGCTTTCTTT. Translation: CASRRGSSNTEAFF.

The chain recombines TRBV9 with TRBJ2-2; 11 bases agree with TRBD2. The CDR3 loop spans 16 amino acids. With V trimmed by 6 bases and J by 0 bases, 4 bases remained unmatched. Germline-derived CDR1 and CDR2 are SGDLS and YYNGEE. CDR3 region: CASTTSGAANTGELFF. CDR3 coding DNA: TGTGCCAGCACGACTAGCGGGGCGGCGAACACCGGGGAGCTGTTTTTT.

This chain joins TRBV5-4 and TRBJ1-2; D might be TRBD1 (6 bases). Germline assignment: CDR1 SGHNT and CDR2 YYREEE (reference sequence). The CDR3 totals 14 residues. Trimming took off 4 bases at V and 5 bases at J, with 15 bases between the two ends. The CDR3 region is CASSNPRTVYGYTF. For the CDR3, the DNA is TGTGCCAGCAGCAATCCCCGGACAGTTTATGGCTACACCTTC.

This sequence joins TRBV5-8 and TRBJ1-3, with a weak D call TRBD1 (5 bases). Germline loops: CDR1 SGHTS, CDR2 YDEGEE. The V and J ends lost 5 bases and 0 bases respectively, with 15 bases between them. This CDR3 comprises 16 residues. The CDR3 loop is CASSLGHVASGNTIYF. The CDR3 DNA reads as TGTGCCAGCAGTCTAGGACACGTCGCCTCTGGAAACACCATATATTTT.

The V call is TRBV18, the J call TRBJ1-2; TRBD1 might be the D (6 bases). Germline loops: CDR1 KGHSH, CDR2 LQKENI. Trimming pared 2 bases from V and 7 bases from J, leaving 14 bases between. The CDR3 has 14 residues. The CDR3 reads CASSPTQGESGYTF. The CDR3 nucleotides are TGTGCCAGCTCACCAACACAGGGTGAAAGTGGCTACACCTTC.

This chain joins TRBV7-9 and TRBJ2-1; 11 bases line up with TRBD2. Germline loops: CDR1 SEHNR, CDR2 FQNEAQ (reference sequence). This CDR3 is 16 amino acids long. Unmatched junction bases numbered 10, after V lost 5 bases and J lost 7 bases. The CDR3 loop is CASSLRSSGGPNEQFF. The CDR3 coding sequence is TGTGCCAGCAGCCTGAGGTCTAGCGGGGGGCCGAATGAGCAGTTCTTC.